A selection of T cell receptor beta chains follows, all from one sample in a study of blood T cells in healthy people across ages. Using its own MiXCR run on the 5' RACE reads, TCRdb lists one record per CDR3 protein. Of around 1.1 million distinct CDR3 sequences in the sample, 35% to 40% were seen once. Sequencing was done on a sample of blood. These receptors came from a man between 18 and 35 years old in good health. Each CDR3 is given with its conserved first and last residue. A D gene is named only where the DNA matches it firmly. Size is omitted from some rows. Given values are once, few, many or a class for expanded clones.

>TRBV12-3/TRBV12-4|TRBJ1-1|few|15|-
TGTGCCAGCAGTACGCACCCAGGGGACAACACTGAAGCTTTCTTT
CASSTHPGDNTEAFF
>TRBV15|TRBJ1-2|few|14|-
TGTGCCACCAGCAGAGAAGTTTGGCAGTATGGCTACACCTTC
CATSREVWQYGYTF
>TRBV29-1|TRBJ1-1|few|14|-
TGCAGCGCCCGAGGACAGTCTTCCCACACTGAAGCTTTCTTT
CSARGQSSHTEAFF
>TRBV18|TRBJ2-7|once|16|TRBD2
TGTGCCAGCTCACCGGGACTAGCCCGGGAGGGATACGAGCAGTACTTC
CASSPGLAREGYEQYF
>TRBV12-3/TRBV12-4|TRBJ1-6|few|14|-
TGTGCCAGCAGTTTAGGGGGCACGGGTTCACCCCTCCACTTT
CASSLGGTGSPLHF
>TRBV10-3|TRBJ1-1|-|13|-
TGTGCCATCATCAGAGAATTGAACACTGAAGCTTTCTTT
CAIIRELNTEAFF
>TRBV7-7|TRBJ2-3|many|15|TRBD2
TGTGCTAGCAGCTCTGGACTAGCGGGCACAGATACGCAGTATTTT
CASSSGLAGTDTQYF
>TRBV9|TRBJ1-2|-|14|-
TGTGCCAGCAGCGTAGGGGACGGGAGGTATGGCTACACCTTC
CASSVGDGRYGYTF
>TRBV20-1|TRBJ1-1|once|13|TRBD1
TGCAGTGCTAAGAGGGGGCAGTGGACTGAAGCTTTCTTT
CSAKRGQWTEAFF
>TRBV29-1|TRBJ2-7|-|13|TRBD1
TGCAGCGCCAGGGGCGGGACAGGGAGCGAGCAGTACTTC
CSARGGTGSEQYF
>TRBV2|TRBJ1-5|-|16|TRBD1
TGTGCCAGCATGGGACAGTCGGAAAATAGAAATCAGCCCCAGCATTTT
CASMGQSENRNQPQHF
>TRBV12-3/TRBV12-4|TRBJ1-1|-|13|TRBD1
TGTGCCAGCAGCGCAGGGGGCCCTTTGAATGCTTTCTTT
CASSAGGPLNAFF
>TRBV25-1|TRBJ1-4|-|18|-
TGTGTCAGCAGTGAATTAGGCGGGGGAAGGATTACTAATGAAAAACTGTTTTTT
CVSSELGGGRITNEKLFF
>TRBV20-1|TRBJ2-1|-|14|-
TGCAGTGCTAGACGAGGGGACCAATACAATGAGCAGTTCTTC
CSARRGDQYNEQFF
>TRBV10-3|TRBJ1-4|-|16|TRBD1
TGTGCCATCAGTGATCCCCAGGGGGGGAGTGATGAAAAACTGTTTTTT
CAISDPQGGSDEKLFF
>TRBV7-2|TRBJ1-1|-|13|-
TGTGCCAGCAGCCTCACGAACGACAGGGAAGCTTTCTTT
CASSLTNDREAFF
>TRBV20-1|TRBJ1-1|-|14|-
TGCAGTGCTATCCCGGGGCCCCAAACCGCTGAAGCTTTCTTT
CSAIPGPQTAEAFF
>TRBV6-5|TRBJ2-5|few|15|-
TGTGCCAGCAGTCGAACGGGACGGGCTCAAGAGACCCAGTACTTC
CASSRTGRAQETQYF
>TRBV20-1|TRBJ1-2|-|13|-
TGCAGTGCTACTCACAGACCGGCTTTGAGCTACACCTTC
CSATHRPALSYTF
>TRBV7-2|TRBJ1-5|-|14|-
TGTGCCAGCAGCTTAATGCAGTCTAATCAGCCCCAGCATTTT
CASSLMQSNQPQHF
>TRBV20-1|TRBJ1-5|-|14|TRBD1
TGCAGTGCTTGGACAGGGATTGGCGGCCAGCCCCAGCATTTT
CSAWTGIGGQPQHF
>TRBV20-1|TRBJ1-2|-|16|-
TGCAGTGCTAGAGTGGTGGCAGCTACGGGCAATTGGGGCTACACCTTC
CSARVVAATGNWGYTF
>TRBV7-9|TRBJ2-2|-|15|-
TGTGCCAGCAGCTTAGGGGGTGTCCACACCGGGGAGCTGTTTTTT
CASSLGGVHTGELFF
>TRBV12-3/TRBV12-4|TRBJ1-4|-|16|-
TGTGCCAGCAGTTTAGGGGCCGGGGGCCTGAATGAAAAACTGTTTTTT
CASSLGAGGLNEKLFF
>TRBV10-3|TRBJ2-1|many|14|TRBD2
TGTGCCAGTAGCGGGGGAATCTCCTACAATGAGCAGTTCTTC
CASSGGISYNEQFF
>TRBV29-1|TRBJ2-1|many|12|-
TGCAGCGTTGAAGACAGGGTTAATGAGCAGTTCTTC
CSVEDRVNEQFF
>TRBV15|TRBJ2-1|few|13|-
TGTGCCACCAGCAGAGTTATTGGGAGTGAGCAGTTCTTC
CATSRVIGSEQFF
>TRBV5-1|TRBJ1-1|-|15|TRBD1
TGCGCCAGCAGCTCTCAGGGACAGGGGAGCACTGAAGCTTTCTTT
CASSSQGQGSTEAFF
>TRBV14|TRBJ2-1|once|14|-
TGTGCCAGCAGCCTAGACAAATACTACAATGAGCAGTTCTTC
CASSLDKYYNEQFF
>TRBV20-1|TRBJ2-1|-|11|TRBD1
TGCAGTGCTTCGACAGGGCGTGAGCAGTTCTTC
CSASTGREQFF
>TRBV6-5|TRBJ2-3|-|15|TRBD2
TGTGCCAGCAGTTACTCGCCGGAGCGGGGAGATACGCAGTATTTT
CASSYSPERGDTQYF
>TRBV2|TRBJ2-5|-|14|-
TGTGCCAGCAAGGGAGCTTACCCCCAAGAGACCCAGTACTTC
CASKGAYPQETQYF
>TRBV18|TRBJ2-7|once|13|TRBD1
TGTGCCAGCTTAGAGACAGGGGCCCACGAGCAGTACTTC
CASLETGAHEQYF
>TRBV20-1|TRBJ2-2|few|12|TRBD2
TGCAGTGCTAGGGGAGGGCCCGGGGAGCTGTTTTTT
CSARGGPGELFF
>TRBV6-6|TRBJ1-4|-|15|-
TGTGCCAGCAGTTACTCGTCTAACCTTAATGAAAAACTGTTTTTT
CASSYSSNLNEKLFF
>TRBV20-1|TRBJ1-1|-|13|-
TGCAGTGCGGCCAGGGGAAGGAACACTGAAGCTTTCTTT
CSAARGRNTEAFF
>TRBV12-3/TRBV12-4|TRBJ2-1|-|14|-
TGTGCCAGCAGGTCACCAGAGCGGGCCAATGAGCAGTTCTTC
CASRSPERANEQFF
>TRBV12-3/TRBV12-4|TRBJ2-3|many|16|-
TGTGCCAGCAGTTTCGGTCGAGGGGGTAGCACAGATACGCAGTATTTT
CASSFGRGGSTDTQYF
>TRBV20-1|TRBJ1-1|few|13|TRBD1
TGCAGTGCCCAACAGGGGGGCGACACTGAAGCTTTCTTT
CSAQQGGDTEAFF
>TRBV27|TRBJ2-7|-|14|-
TGTGCCATCCATAGGCGGACGGGGAACTACGAGCAGTACTTC
CAIHRRTGNYEQYF
>TRBV2|TRBJ2-1|-|14|TRBD1
TGTGCCAGCAGTGGGGACAGGGGGAAAGAGACCCAGTTCTTC
CASSGDRGKETQFF
>TRBV6-2/TRBV6-3|TRBJ1-1|-|16|TRBD1
TGTGCCAGCAGTTACCCTAGGGGACAGGCGGACACTGAAGCTTTCTTT
CASSYPRGQADTEAFF
>TRBV28|TRBJ2-3|-|14|TRBD1
TGTGCCAGGGACAGGGCCTATCACCCGGATACGCAGTATTTT
CARDRAYHPDTQYF
>TRBV12-3/TRBV12-4|TRBJ2-1|-|14|-
TGTGCCAGCAGCTTGGGTCTAGCCAACAATGAGCAGTTCTTC
CASSLGLANNEQFF
>TRBV11-2|TRBJ2-7|few|15|TRBD2
TGTGCCAGCAGCTTAGGCGGCGGGGGGACCTACGAGCAGTACTTC
CASSLGGGGTYEQYF
>TRBV4-1|TRBJ1-2|-|15|-
TGCGCCAGCAGCCAAGACGGGGTTTTGGACTATGGCTACACCTTC
CASSQDGVLDYGYTF
>TRBV4-1|TRBJ2-3|many|15|TRBD2
TGCGCCAGCAGCCAAGGTGGACTAGCTCTAGATACGCAGTATTTT
CASSQGGLALDTQYF
>TRBV6-6|TRBJ2-5|once|14|-
TGTGCCAGCAGCCCCCCTAAGGTTCAAGAGACCCAGTACTTC
CASSPPKVQETQYF
>TRBV7-9|TRBJ1-4|-|14|-
TGTGCCAGCAGCTTAGTAGGGCTTAATGAAAAACTGTTTTTT
CASSLVGLNEKLFF
>TRBV2|TRBJ1-4|-|17|-
TGTGCCAGCAGTGAAAGTAAGATGAAGGGTGTTCAAGAAAAACTGTTTTTT
CASSESKMKGVQEKLFF
>TRBV4-1|TRBJ2-5|-|15|-
TGCGCCAGCAGCCACAGGAGGAGGGACGGAGAGACCCAGTACTTC
CASSHRRRDGETQYF